This is a list of T cell receptor beta chains from one sample in a study of spatial heterogeneity in lung cancer. TCRdb called the 5' RACE reads again in MiXCR, with one record for every CDR3 protein. The table records roughly 75,000 distinct CDR3 sequences, about an eighth of them present only once. This sample comprised PBMCs, obtained at surgery. The receptor source for this set is a male donor with early-stage non-small cell lung cancer. The CDR3 runs from the conserved cysteine through the conserved F or W. D genes are given only for firm matches. Size is omitted from some rows. Given values are once, few, many or a class for expanded clones.

TRBJ1-1	TRBV29-1	TRBD1	many	TGCAGCGTTGAGGGACAGGGAGGCACTGAAGCTTTCTTT	CSVEGQGGTEAFF
TRBJ1-4	TRBV5-6	NA	once	TGTGCCAGCAGCTTGGCCGGGACGAATGAAAAACTGTTTTTT	CASSLAGTNEKLFF
TRBJ2-2	TRBV6-5	NA	few	TGTGCCAGCGGCGAGACAACAAACACCGGGGAGCTGTTTTTT	CASGETTNTGELFF
TRBJ2-3	TRBV5-1	NA	few	TGCGCCAGCAGCTTGAGAGGGCTGGGTACAGATACGCAGTATTTT	CASSLRGLGTDTQYF
TRBJ1-4	TRBV3-1	TRBD1	NA	TGTGCCAGCAGCACCGGGGGGACAGCAATTGAAAAACTGTTTTTT	CASSTGGTAIEKLFF
TRBJ1-2	TRBV9	NA	NA	TGTGCCAGCAGCGCCCAGCGGCAGGGCTATGGCTACACCTTC	CASSAQRQGYGYTF
TRBJ2-6	TRBV27	NA	few	TGTGCCAGCAGTGTCGGCTTGGGGGCCAACGTCCTGACTTTC	CASSVGLGANVLTF
TRBJ1-2	TRBV20-1	NA	NA	TGCAGTGCTAGAACAGAGAACTATGGCTACACCTTC	CSARTENYGYTF
TRBJ1-1	TRBV29-1	NA	NA	TGCGGCGTTGGGTTAGGGGTTTACACTGAAGCTTTCTTT	CGVGLGVYTEAFF
TRBJ2-7	TRBV7-2	NA	few	TGTGCCAGCAGCTTGAGCGGGTTGGCCGTCTACGAGCAGTACTTC	CASSLSGLAVYEQYF
TRBJ2-1	TRBV7-2	TRBD2	few	TGTGCCAGCAGCCTAACTGGGTCTAGCGGGAGGAATGAGCAGTTCTTC	CASSLTGSSGRNEQFF
TRBJ2-3	TRBV12-3/TRBV12-4	NA	NA	TGTGCCAGCAGAACCACAGATACGCAGTATTTT	CASRTTDTQYF
TRBJ2-4	TRBV21-1	NA	few	TGTGCCAGCAGCCCCCGGGCCCTAGCAGCCAAAAACATTCAGTACTTC	CASSPRALAAKNIQYF
TRBJ1-4	TRBV5-4	NA	few	TGTGCCAGCAGCGCCGTAGCTAATGAAAAACTGTTTTTT	CASSAVANEKLFF
TRBJ2-3	TRBV12-3/TRBV12-4	NA	few	TGTGCCAGCAGTATCGTCCCAGATACGCAGTATTTT	CASSIVPDTQYF
TRBJ2-3	TRBV4-1	TRBD2	many	TGCGCCAGCAGCCCCTTAGCGGGCCACAGCACAGATACGCAGTATTTT	CASSPLAGHSTDTQYF